Following are 20 T cell receptor beta chains from one sample sequenced in a study of blood T cell repertoires in COVID-19. The repertoire was sequenced with immunoSEQ multiplex PCR; TCRdb's copy has only in-frame clones and lacks some. The repertoire holds about 340,000 clones, with around four fifths as singletons. The sequencing input was peripheral blood. The receptor source for this set is a man younger than 45 with active or convalescent COVID-19.

This sequence joins TRBV6-6 and TRBJ2-1; 12 bases agree with TRBD2. The CDR3 loop spans 15 amino acids. V shed 5 bases and J 3 bases; nucleotides not matched to a gene: 2. CDR1 and CDR2 (germline): MNHNY, SVGAGI (reference sequence). This chain's CDR3 is CASSATSGGYNEQFF. The CDR3 region has the DNA TGTGCCAGCAGTGCGACTAGCGGGGGCTACAATGAGCAGTTCTTC.

The rearrangement uses TRBV6-1 and TRBJ2-3; weak D call: TRBD2 (6 bases). This CDR3 is 19 amino acids long. V was shortened by 0 bases and J by 2 bases, with 21 bases between the two germline ends. Germline V gene lookup returns CDR1 MNHNS and CDR2 SASEGT. The chain's CDR3 is CASSEALRRGRYNTDTQYF. In DNA form, the CDR3 reads TGTGCCAGCAGTGAAGCGCTTCGGCGGGGCCGATATAACACAGATACGCAGTATTTT.

In this sample, this clone turned up once. The chain joins TRBV6-2 or TRBV6-3 to TRBJ2-7, with TRBD1 identical over 9 bases. The V segment lost 5 bases and the J segment 7 bases; nucleotides outside the gene matches: 9. The CDR3 contains 14 residues. Germline CDR1 MNHEY, CDR2 SVGEGT. CDR3 region: CASSILQGAGEQYF. CDR3 nucleotide sequence: TGTGCCAGCAGTATTCTACAGGGGGCAGGTGAGCAGTACTTC.

In DNA, the CDR3 is TGCGCCAGCAGGACAACCGGGACTAGCGGGGGGAATACGTATGGGGCCAACGTCCTGACTTTC. This translates into CASRTTGTSGGNTYGANVLTF. The chain couples TRBV5-1 to TRBJ2-6; TRBD2 aligns across 15 bases. With 5 bases clipped from V and 3 bases from J, the junction kept 15 bases outside the gene matches. Per germline, CDR1 SGHRS and CDR2 YFSETQ. The CDR3 totals 21 residues.

Here the CDR3 reads CASNGGLPNQPQHF. The CDR3 region has the DNA TGTGCCAGCAACGGAGGGCTCCCTAATCAGCCCCAGCATTTT. This chain joins TRBV9 and TRBJ1-5, with D uncertain. CDR1 is SGDLS, CDR2 YYNGEE, per germline. V lost 6 bases and J 4 bases, leaving 14 bases between the germline ends. There are 14 residues in the CDR3.

In its sample, this clone was seen once. The chain joins TRBV24-1 to TRBJ1-1; no clear D gene. Trimming left V 4 bases short and J 5 bases short, with 13 bases between. The germline V gene encodes CDR1 KGHDR and CDR2 SFDVKD. CDR3 length: 14 amino acids. The CDR3 is CATSDTYPGTEAFF. Here the CDR3 DNA reads TGTGCCACCAGTGACACATACCCGGGGACTGAAGCTTTCTTT.

The rearrangement links TRBV30 to TRBJ1-2, with 7 bases identical to TRBD1. The CDR3 is 13 amino acids. Germline loops: CDR1 GTSNPN, CDR2 SVGIG (reference sequence). The trim removed 2 bases at V and 4 bases at J, leaving 4 bases unmatched. Here the CDR3 DNA reads TGTGCCTGGAGTACAGGGGTGGGCTATGGCTACACCTTC. It is translated as CAWSTGVGYGYTF.

The V and J genes are TRBV2 and TRBJ2-3, with 8 bases identical to TRBD1. With 8 bases clipped from V and 1 base from J, the junction kept 5 bases outside the gene matches. CDR1 and CDR2 (germline): SNHLY, FYNNEI. The CDR3 spans 14 residues. CDR3 amino acids: CASQKGQGTDTQYF. CDR3 nucleotides: TGTGCCAGCCAGAAGGGACAGGGCACAGATACGCAGTATTTT.

The genes are TRBV7-2 and TRBJ1-2, with D possibly matching TRBD1 (6 bases). The V gene lost 5 bases and the J gene lost 2 bases, with 12 bases spanning the gap. Germline CDR1 SGHTA, CDR2 FQGNSA. This CDR3 has 14 amino acids. The CDR3: CASSPGVRNYGYTF. The CDR3 nucleotides are TGTGCCAGCAGCCCAGGGGTGCGGAACTATGGCTACACCTTC.

This clone has only a few counts. The chain uses TRBV5-4 and TRBJ2-1, with TRBD1 matching 9 bases. The V gene's germline CDR1 is SGHNT and CDR2 YYREEE (reference sequence). The CDR3 runs 15 residues. Losses at the gene ends were 4 bases for V and 4 bases for J; bases not matched to a gene: 6. CDR3 in DNA: TGTGCCAGCAGCCGGACAGGGGCAGGTTACAATGAGCAGTTCTTC. Amino acid sequence: CASSRTGAGYNEQFF.

The rearrangement joins TRBV19 to TRBJ2-7, with 7 positions matching TRBD2. Germline CDR1 and CDR2: LNHDA and SQIVND (reference sequence). Trimming at V came to 2 bases and at J to 0 bases, leaving 10 bases not matched to a gene. This CDR3 comprises 17 residues. The CDR3 DNA sequence: TGTGCCAGTAGTATAAAGAAGGCAGGGAGGGACTCCTACGAGCAGTACTTC. Its protein product is CASSIKKAGRDSYEQYF.

The V and J genes are TRBV20-1 and TRBJ2-7; no firm D call. The germline gives CDR1 DFQATT, CDR2 SNEGSKA (reference sequence). CDR3 length: 15 residues. Trimming left V 3 bases short and J 0 bases short, with 15 bases between. Written as DNA, the CDR3 is TGCAGTGCTAGTTCCCTGGCGGTTATCTCCTACGAGCAGTACTTC. As protein: CSASSLAVISYEQYF.

The CDR3 reads CASSLLALAGVNEQFF. The CDR3 DNA is TGTGCCAGCAGTTTATTAGCCCTAGCGGGAGTGAATGAGCAGTTCTTC. The chain is built from TRBV28 and TRBJ2-1; the match to TRBD2 covers 10 bases. Trimming removed 1 base from V and 7 bases from J; junction bases left unmatched: 7. The CDR3 runs 16 residues. Per the germline V gene, CDR1 is MDHEN and CDR2 is SYDVKM.

The chain has TRBV18 and TRBJ2-5, with 8 bases aligning to TRBD2. Germline V gene lookup returns CDR1 KGHSH and CDR2 LQKENI. With V trimmed by 4 bases and J by 1 base, 8 bases remained unmatched. CDR3 size: 16 residues. The chain's CDR3 is CASSQGLSGIQETQYF. Written as DNA, the CDR3 is TGTGCCAGCTCACAAGGCCTTAGCGGGATCCAAGAGACCCAGTACTTC. The full variable domain, completed using reference TRBV18 and TRBJ2-5, is NAGVMQNPRHLVRRRGQEARLRCSPMKGHSHVYWYRQLPEEGLKFMVYLQKENIIDESGMPKERFSAEFPKEGPSILRIQQVVRGDSAAYFCASSQGLSGIQETQYFGPGTRLLVL.

This chain uses TRBV5-1 with TRBJ2-1, with 8 bases fitting TRBD2. The CDR3 spans 16 residues. Germline CDR1 is SGHRS and CDR2 is YFSETQ. V shed 4 bases and J 3 bases; nucleotides not matched to a gene: 9. The CDR3 DNA reads as TGCGCCAGCAGCCCCCTAACCAGCGGGAGCTACAATGAGCAGTTCTTC. Translating gives CASSPLTSGSYNEQFF.

This clone showed up just once. The genes are TRBV7-3 and TRBJ2-7, with D possibly TRBD1 on 6 matching bases. There are 14 residues in the CDR3. Germline CDR1 SGHTA, CDR2 FQGTGA. V lost 6 bases to trimming and J lost 5 bases, with 17 bases between them. CDR3 bases: TGTGCCAGCAGTTTAGGTGGGCCAGGGGACGAGCAGTACTTC. Its protein is CASSLGGPGDEQYF.

The V gene is TRBV7-6, the J gene TRBJ2-1, with a weak D call TRBD2 (7 bases). V was cut by 5 bases and J by 4 bases, with 15 bases left in between. The V gene's germline CDR1 is SGHVS and CDR2 FNYEAQ. The CDR3 has 15 residues. CDR3 amino acids: CASSPGEGGYNEQFF. In DNA, the CDR3 is TGTGCCAGCAGCCCTGGGGAGGGGGGTTACAATGAGCAGTTCTTC.

This chain uses TRBV9 with TRBJ2-7, with 10 bases aligning to TRBD1. Per the germline V gene, CDR1 is SGDLS and CDR2 is YYNGEE. The CDR3 contains 15 residues. The V gene end was trimmed by 4 bases and the J gene end by 4 bases; junction bases not matched to a gene: 8. The CDR3 sequence: CASSPRTGGEYEQYF. DNA for the CDR3: TGTGCCAGCAGCCCGCGGACAGGGGGGGAGTACGAGCAGTACTTC.

This clone has just a few counts. The sample holds other DNA sequences that translate to the same CDR3. The V call is TRBV19, the J call TRBJ2-3; unclear D gene. The CDR3 covers 11 residues. The V gene's germline CDR1 is LNHDA and CDR2 SQIVND (reference sequence). The V end was cut by 3 bases, the J end by 5 bases, with 3 bases between. The CDR3: CASSIGDTQYF. The CDR3 DNA follows: TGTGCCAGTAGTATCGGAGATACGCAGTATTTT.

V and J are TRBV2 and TRBJ2-3; D might be TRBD2 (5 bases). Looked up from germline, CDR1 is SNHLY and CDR2 is FYNNEI. The CDR3 is made up of 16 amino acids. The ends were cut back, 5 bases at V and 1 base at J, with 16 bases in the middle. CDR3 loop: CASSFTRGRGTDTQYF. The DNA for the CDR3 is TGTGCCAGCAGTTTTACCCGGGGAAGGGGCACAGATACGCAGTATTTT.